The clone carrying this TCR beta chain has more than one count but fewer than ten. Its target is not known. This entry is derived from a study of post-analysis software for immune sequencing data. Study background: The disease courses spanned relapsing-remitting, secondary progressive and progressive-relapsing forms of multiple sclerosis.

General study findings and limits: The five TRBV segments detected at higher frequency in patients than in controls included TRBV5-6, TRBV5-1 and TRBV20-1. Multiple sclerosis was associated with a significant reduction in normalized Chao1 diversity relative to controls.

Unique molecular identifiers tagged the TCR beta cDNA libraries. Out of roughly 1 to 10 million T cells, a few hundred thousand cDNA molecules were generated. One entry per CDR3 protein results from TCRdb running MiXCR on the PCR reads. The sample holds hundreds of thousands of distinct CDR3 sequences, around 40% seen once. With V trimmed by 2 bases and J by 4 bases, 6 bases remained unmatched. Germline assignment: CDR1 ENHRY and CDR2 SYGVKD. This CDR3 has 15 residues. This chain uses TRBV10-3 with TRBJ2-5, with 8 nucleotides matching TRBD2. The sequencing input was blood. The clonotype originates from a girl under 18 with multiple sclerosis. The CDR3 nucleotides read TGTGCCATCAGTGAGCCGAGCGGGGGAGGAGAGACCCAGTACTTC. Protein product: CAISEPSGGGETQYF.